These 19 T cell receptor beta chains were sequenced from one sample in a study of Tregs in tolerant kidney transplant recipients. Sequencing was performed with immunoSEQ multiplex PCR; in TCRdb, only in-frame clones are kept and a portion is missing. Of about 240,000 clones listed, roughly 80% are singletons. The sequenced sample consisted of CD4+ T cells from blood. All receptors come from a human donor in good health.

Of note for this clone: Other DNA sequences of this sample code for an identical CDR3. The chain joins TRBV30 to TRBJ2-3; D gene ambiguous. This CDR3 spans 12 amino acids. Germline lookup yields CDR1 GTSNPN and CDR2 SVGIG (reference sequence). V was clipped by 3 bases and J by 1 base, with 5 bases between them. Here the CDR3 DNA reads TGTGCCTGGAGAACCGGCACAGATACGCAGTATTTT. It yields the protein CAWRTGTDTQYF.

This chain joins TRBV9 and TRBJ2-2; TRBD1 matches 10 bases. J was trimmed by 1 base and V by 6 bases; bases with no gene match: 9. This CDR3 has 17 amino acids. Germline CDR1 SGDLS, CDR2 YYNGEE. The CDR3 nucleotides are TGTGCCAGCAATTCTGACAGGGGGCGTGTGAACACCGGGGAGCTGTTTTTT. This translates into CASNSDRGRVNTGELFF.

This clone occurred a few times. The chain joins TRBV7-9 to TRBJ1-4, with a possible D match to TRBD1 (6 bases). The V and J ends lost 4 bases and 5 bases respectively, with 14 bases between them. The germline gives CDR1 SEHNR, CDR2 FQNEAQ (reference sequence). The CDR3 totals 15 residues. In DNA, the CDR3 is TGTGCCAGCAGCTCCTCGCAGGGGCGGAATGAAAAACTGTTTTTT. Its protein is CASSSSQGRNEKLFF.

About this clone: Distinct nucleotide sequences in the sample also encode this CDR3. The V call is TRBV2, the J call TRBJ1-5; 8 bases agree with TRBD1. The ends lost 4 bases at V and 8 bases at J; junction bases unmatched: 10. This CDR3 contains 15 residues. CDR1 and CDR2 (germline): SNHLY, FYNNEI. CDR3 nucleotide sequence: TGTGCCAGCAGTGGTCGGACAGGGAATTATGAGCCCCAGCATTTT. Translating it yields CASSGRTGNYEPQHF.

The V and J genes are TRBV18 and TRBJ1-1, with no clear D. V gave up 0 bases and J gave up 11 bases, with 10 bases separating them. This CDR3 spans 12 amino acids. Germline V gene sequence: CDR1 KGHSH, CDR2 LQKENI. The CDR3 loop is CASSPPGHGAFF. CDR3 nucleotide sequence: TGTGCCAGCTCACCACCGGGCCATGGGGCTTTCTTT.

In the case of this clone: Other DNA sequences in this sample translate to the same CDR3. The J gene is TRBJ2-2, the V gene TRBV30; D is perhaps TRBD1 or TRBD2 (7 bases each). CDR3 size: 16 residues. Trimming took 0 bases from V and 7 from J, leaving 18 bases between them. Germline values: CDR1 GTSNPN, CDR2 SVGIG (reference sequence). The CDR3 region is CAWSVRAGGVSGELFF. In nucleotides, the CDR3 is TGTGCCTGGAGTGTGCGGGCAGGGGGGGTGAGCGGGGAGCTGTTTTTT.

The J gene is TRBJ2-7, the V gene TRBV6-1, with unresolved D. Germline CDR1 reads MNHNS; CDR2 reads SASEGT. The CDR3 has 12 amino acids. Trimming removed 8 bases from V and 3 bases from J, with 11 bases in between. This CDR3 reads CASGVGNYEQYF. DNA of the CDR3: TGTGCCAGCGGGGTGGGAAACTACGAGCAGTACTTC.

The chain uses TRBV6-6 and TRBJ1-1, with no clear D. This CDR3 comprises 13 residues. V gave up 6 bases and J gave up 8 bases, with 16 bases separating them. The germline gives CDR1 MNHNY, CDR2 SVGAGI (reference sequence). CDR3 DNA: TGTGCCAGCAGCCCCTCTGAGGTAAGGGAAGCTTTCTTT. It encodes CASSPSEVREAFF.

The rearrangement uses TRBV18 and TRBJ1-5; D call uncertain. Trimming took off 5 bases at V and 2 bases at J, with 10 bases between the two ends. Germline V gene sequence: CDR1 KGHSH, CDR2 LQKENI. The CDR3 is made up of 14 amino acids. The CDR3 loop is CASSSDGRNQPQHF. Here the CDR3 DNA reads TGTGCCAGCTCATCGGACGGTCGCAATCAGCCCCAGCATTTT.

The V gene is TRBV6-5, the J gene TRBJ1-2; TRBD1 might be the D (5 bases). Germline CDR1 and CDR2: MNHEY and SVGAGI. Trimming took off 0 bases at V and 0 bases at J, with 11 bases between the two ends. This CDR3 has 16 amino acids. CDR3 sequence (DNA): TGTGCCAGCAGTTACTCCTCGGTAGGGGCTAACTATGGCTACACCTTC. Encoded protein: CASSYSSVGANYGYTF.

The V and J genes are TRBV9 and TRBJ2-7; 7 nucleotides agree with TRBD1. The CDR3 spans 15 residues. Germline V gene data show CDR1 as SGDLS and CDR2 as YYNGEE. V shed 3 bases, J shed 3 bases, and the junction held 9 bases outside the gene matches. This chain's CDR3 is CASSATGTVHYEQYF. The DNA of the CDR3 is TGTGCCAGCAGCGCGACCGGGACAGTTCACTACGAGCAGTACTTC.

The chain couples TRBV7-8 to TRBJ1-6, with a possible D match to TRBD1 (6 bases). This CDR3 region has 14 residues. V lost 5 bases, J lost 6 bases, and 11 bases lay in between. CDR1 and CDR2 from the germline V gene are SGHVS and FQNEAQ. The CDR3 DNA sequence: TGTGCCAGCAGCCTCAGGGGAACTAATTCACCCCTCCACTTT. As protein: CASSLRGTNSPLHF.

The chain joins TRBV4-2 to TRBJ2-1; 8 bases match TRBD2. Germline V gene data show CDR1 as LGHNA and CDR2 as YNFKEQ. J was trimmed by 7 bases and V by 0 bases; bases with no gene match: 14. The CDR3 loop spans 18 amino acids. For the CDR3, the DNA is TGTGCCAGCAGCCAAGACCCCCGAGAGGTAGCGGGATTGAATGAGCAGTTCTTC. Protein sequence: CASSQDPREVAGLNEQFF.

V and J are TRBV7-2 and TRBJ2-7, with a possible D match to TRBD2 (5 bases). The CDR3 spans 13 residues. The V gene lost 3 bases and the J gene lost 2 bases, with 8 bases spanning the gap. Per germline, CDR1 SGHTA and CDR2 FQGNSA. CDR3 nucleotides: TGTGCCAGCAGCTTGAGGGAACCCTACGAGCAGTACTTC. It translates to CASSLREPYEQYF.

V usage is TRBV11-2 and J usage is TRBJ2-3; D possibly matches TRBD1 or TRBD2 (6 bases each). The CDR3 has 14 amino acids. Deletions cut 5 bases from V and 6 bases from J, with 15 bases between. The germline V gene has CDR1 SGHAT and CDR2 FQNNGV. The DNA of the CDR3 is TGTGCCAGCAGCAACAATATCGGGGGCGATACGCAGTATTTT. It codes for CASSNNIGGDTQYF.

This clone was seen a handful of times. The rearrangement links TRBV4-1 to TRBJ2-7; TRBD2 aligns across 8 bases. The ends lost 3 bases at V and 1 base at J; junction bases unmatched: 5. CDR1 is MGHRA and CDR2 is YSYEKL in the germline V gene. This CDR3 region has 15 residues. The CDR3 bases are TGCGCCAGCAGCCACTTGGGACTAGGGTCCTACGAGCAGTACTTC. It codes for CASSHLGLGSYEQYF.

The chain links TRBV7-8 to TRBJ2-1; TRBD1 might be the D (6 bases). Trimming took off 1 base at V and 2 bases at J, with 9 bases between the two ends. This CDR3 contains 15 residues. Germline CDR1 is SGHVS and CDR2 is FQNEAQ. The CDR3 nucleotides are TGTGCCAGCAGCTTAGGGACAGTACCCTACAATGAGCAGTTCTTC. Translation gives CASSLGTVPYNEQFF.

The sample holds a few counts of this clone. The CDR3 reads CASSGPRNADTQYF. The DNA for the CDR3 is TGTGCCAGCAGCGGACCCCGCAACGCAGATACGCAGTATTTT. The gene calls are TRBV6-6 and TRBJ2-3, with D hard to call. The germline CDR1 and CDR2 sequences are MNHNY and SVGAGI (reference sequence). The V gene lost 6 bases and the J gene lost 4 bases, with 14 bases spanning the gap. CDR3 size: 14 residues.

The chain recombines TRBV5-4 with TRBJ2-2; the match to TRBD2 covers 11 bases. The CDR3 loop spans 16 amino acids. CDR1 SGHNT and CDR2 YYREEE come from the germline V gene (reference sequence). V was clipped by 4 bases and J by 8 bases; unmatched bases: 10. CDR3 sequence reads: CASSPRLAGNSGELFF. CDR3 nucleotide sequence: TGTGCCAGCAGCCCGCGACTAGCGGGAAATTCAGGGGAGCTGTTTTTT. The variable domain in full, with the rest retrieved from reference TRBV5-4 and TRBJ2-2, is ETGVTQSPTHLIKTRGQQVTLRCSSQSGHNTVSWYQQALGQGPQFIFQYYREEENGRGNFPPRFSGLQFPNYSSELNVNALELDDSALYLCASSPRLAGNSGELFFGEGSRLTVL.